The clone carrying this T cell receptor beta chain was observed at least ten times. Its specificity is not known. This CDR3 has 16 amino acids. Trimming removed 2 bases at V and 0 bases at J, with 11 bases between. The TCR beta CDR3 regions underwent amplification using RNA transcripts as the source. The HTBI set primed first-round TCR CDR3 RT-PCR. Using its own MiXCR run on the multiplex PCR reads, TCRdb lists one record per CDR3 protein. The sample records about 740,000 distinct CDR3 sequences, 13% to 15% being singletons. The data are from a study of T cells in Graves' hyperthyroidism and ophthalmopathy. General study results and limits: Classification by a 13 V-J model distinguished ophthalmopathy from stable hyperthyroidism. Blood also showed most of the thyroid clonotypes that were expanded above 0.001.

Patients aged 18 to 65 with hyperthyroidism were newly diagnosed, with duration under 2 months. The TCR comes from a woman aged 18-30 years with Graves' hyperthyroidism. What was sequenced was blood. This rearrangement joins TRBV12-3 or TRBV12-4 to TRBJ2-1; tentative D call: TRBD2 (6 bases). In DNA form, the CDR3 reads TGTGCCAGCAGTTTACTAGCGCCCTTCTCCTACAATGAGCAGTTCTTC. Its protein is CASSLLAPFSYNEQFF.